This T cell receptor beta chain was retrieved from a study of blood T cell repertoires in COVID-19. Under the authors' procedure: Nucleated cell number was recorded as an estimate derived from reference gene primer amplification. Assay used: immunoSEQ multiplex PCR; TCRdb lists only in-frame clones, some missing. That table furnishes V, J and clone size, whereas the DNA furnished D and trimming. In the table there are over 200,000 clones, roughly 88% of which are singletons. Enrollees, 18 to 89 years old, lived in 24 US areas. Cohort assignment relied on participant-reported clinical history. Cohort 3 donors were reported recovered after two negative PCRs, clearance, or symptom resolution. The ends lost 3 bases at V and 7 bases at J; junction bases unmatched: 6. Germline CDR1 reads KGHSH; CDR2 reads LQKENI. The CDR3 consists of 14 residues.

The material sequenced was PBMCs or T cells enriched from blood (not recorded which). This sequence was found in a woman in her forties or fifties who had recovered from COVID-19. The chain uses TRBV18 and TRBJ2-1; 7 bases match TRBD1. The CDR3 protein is CASSPKGAGNEQFF. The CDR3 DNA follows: TGTGCCAGCTCACCCAAGGGGGCAGGGAATGAGCAGTTCTTC.